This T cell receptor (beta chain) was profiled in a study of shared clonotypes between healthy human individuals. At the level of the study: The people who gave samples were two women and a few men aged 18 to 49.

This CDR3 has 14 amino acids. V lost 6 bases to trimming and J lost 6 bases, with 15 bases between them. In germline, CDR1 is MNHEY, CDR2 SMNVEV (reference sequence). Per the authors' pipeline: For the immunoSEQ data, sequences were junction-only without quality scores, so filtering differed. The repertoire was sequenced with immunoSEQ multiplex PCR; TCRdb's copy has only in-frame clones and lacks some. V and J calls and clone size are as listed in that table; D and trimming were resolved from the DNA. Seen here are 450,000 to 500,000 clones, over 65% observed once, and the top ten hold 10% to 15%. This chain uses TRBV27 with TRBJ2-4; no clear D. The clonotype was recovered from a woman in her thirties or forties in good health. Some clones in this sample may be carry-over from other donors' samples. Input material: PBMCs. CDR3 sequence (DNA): TGTGCCAGCAGGTCTCTAGAGGCAGGAAACATTCAGTACTTC. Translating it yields CASRSLEAGNIQYF.